The rows below give T cell receptor beta chains drawn from one sample of a study of T cell changes during pregnancy in multiple sclerosis. Method: immunoSEQ multiplex PCR; TCRdb's copy keeps in-frame clones and lacks some. Seen here are some 49,000 clones, 90% observed once, and the top ten hold 5% to 6.5%. The sample consisted of peripheral blood, taken after pregnancy. These receptor sequences come from a female donor in good health, enrolled as a control in a pregnancy study. CDR3s include the opening cysteine and the closing phenylalanine or tryptophan. The order of the fields is V gene, clone size, D gene, J gene, CDR3 DNA, CDR3 protein. D genes are given only for firm matches. Part of the rows lack a size; the others show once, few, many or a class for expanded clones.

V: TRBV28; size: .; D: TRBD1; J: TRBJ1-1; DNA: TGTGCCAGCAGCGCTCCCGGGACAGGGGCGTCTCGGGTAGCTTTCTTT; CDR3: CASSAPGTGASRVAFF
V: TRBV19; size: .; D: TRBD2; J: TRBJ2-1; DNA: TGTGCCAGTAGCGTCCTGGGGGGACTAGCGGGAGGGGGGCAGTTCTTC; CDR3: CASSVLGGLAGGGQFF
V: TRBV2; size: .; D: TRBD2; J: TRBJ2-1; DNA: TGTGCCAGTTCGGAACTAGCGGCCTCAAATGAGCAGTTCTTC; CDR3: CASSELAASNEQFF
V: TRBV18; size: .; D: .; J: TRBJ1-1; DNA: TGTGCCAGCGCCCCCCGACAGAGAATGAACACTGAAGCTTTCTTT; CDR3: CASAPRQRMNTEAFF
V: TRBV7-9; size: .; D: .; J: TRBJ1-1; DNA: TGTGCCAGCAGCCGCCGTGAAGGGGAGGGATACACTGAAGCTTTCTTT; CDR3: CASSRREGEGYTEAFF
V: TRBV7-3; size: .; D: TRBD1; J: TRBJ2-5; DNA: TGTGCCAGCAGCTTCATGGACAGGGTTGGTGAGACCCAGTACTTC; CDR3: CASSFMDRVGETQYF
V: TRBV5-1; size: .; D: .; J: TRBJ1-1; DNA: TGCGCCAGCAGCTTTATACTGGGCACAAGGACTGAAGCTTTCTTT; CDR3: CASSFILGTRTEAFF
V: TRBV28; size: .; D: .; J: TRBJ1-5; DNA: TGTGCCAGCAGTTTATGGGGGCCAGGGGCAGGGTATCAGCCCCAGCATTTT; CDR3: CASSLWGPGAGYQPQHF
V: TRBV9; size: .; D: TRBD2; J: TRBJ2-2; DNA: TGTGCCAGCAGCGTAGAAGGGACTAGCCCCACCGGGGAGCTGTTTTTT; CDR3: CASSVEGTSPTGELFF
V: TRBV7-9; size: .; D: TRBD1; J: TRBJ2-3; DNA: TGTGCCAGCACCGTTTCCGGGACAGGGGAAGGCACAGATACGCAGTATTTT; CDR3: CASTVSGTGEGTDTQYF
V: TRBV7-2; size: .; D: TRBD1; J: TRBJ1-2; DNA: TGTGCCAGCAGCCCTCCACCACCTAGGGACAGCTACTATGGCTACACCTTC; CDR3: CASSPPPPRDSYYGYTF
V: TRBV6-1; size: .; D: TRBD1; J: TRBJ1-1; DNA: TGTGCCAGCAGTGAACGGGGGACAGGTTTTGAGGCTGAAGCTTTCTTT; CDR3: CASSERGTGFEAEAFF
V: TRBV11-3; size: once; D: .; J: TRBJ2-3; DNA: TGTGCCAGCAGCTTAGGATTGGGGGGAGATACGCAGTATTTT; CDR3: CASSLGLGGDTQYF
V: TRBV6-5; size: .; D: TRBD2; J: TRBJ2-1; DNA: TGTGCCAGCAGCTCCAGCGGGAGCCCCCCCAATGAGCAGTTCTTC; CDR3: CASSSSGSPPNEQFF
V: TRBV5-4; size: .; D: TRBD1; J: TRBJ2-7; DNA: TGTGCCAGCAGCCAGGGACAGGGGGTCTTCTCCTACGAGCAGTACTTC; CDR3: CASSQGQGVFSYEQYF
V: TRBV6-5; size: .; D: TRBD1; J: TRBJ1-2; DNA: TGTGCCAGCAGTAATCCGGGACAGATCAACTATGGCTACACCTTC; CDR3: CASSNPGQINYGYTF
V: TRBV19; size: .; D: .; J: TRBJ1-1; DNA: TGTGCCAGTACCAATCCCCTGAGAACTGAAGCTTTCTTT; CDR3: CASTNPLRTEAFF
V: TRBV5-1; size: .; D: TRBD1; J: TRBJ2-2; DNA: TGCGCCAGCAGCACATACCGGGGACAGGGTCTTGGGGAGCTGTTTTTT; CDR3: CASSTYRGQGLGELFF
V: TRBV14; size: .; D: .; J: TRBJ1-3; DNA: TGTGCCAGCAGCCTTCCCCGGGAATCTGGAAACACCATATATTTT; CDR3: CASSLPRESGNTIYF
V: TRBV11-2; size: .; D: TRBD1; J: TRBJ1-1; DNA: TGTGCCAGCAGCTTCGGGACAGGGGGCATCGGGAGGTACACTGAAGCTTTCTTT; CDR3: CASSFGTGGIGRYTEAFF
V: TRBV15; size: once; D: TRBD1; J: TRBJ2-3; DNA: TGTGCCACCAGCAGAGGCCGGGACAGGGGGCCAAGAGATACGCAGTATTTT; CDR3: CATSRGRDRGPRDTQYF
V: TRBV5-1; size: .; D: TRBD1; J: TRBJ2-1; DNA: TGCGCCAGCAGCTTTACAGGGGTGTCCTACAATGAGCAGTTCTTC; CDR3: CASSFTGVSYNEQFF
V: TRBV19; size: .; D: .; J: TRBJ2-5; DNA: TGTGCCAGTAGTATAAGGCTCGGGGAGACCCAGTACTTC; CDR3: CASSIRLGETQYF
V: TRBV9; size: .; D: .; J: TRBJ1-2; DNA: TGTGCCAGCGGAGAAGTAGATTACGGCTACACCTTC; CDR3: CASGEVDYGYTF
V: TRBV28; size: .; D: .; J: TRBJ1-2; DNA: TGTGCCAGCCTAACAGGGCTCTATGGCTACACCTTC; CDR3: CASLTGLYGYTF
V: TRBV4-1; size: few; D: .; J: TRBJ1-5; DNA: TGCGCCAGCAGCCAAGCAGGGGCTGGTCAGCCCCAGCATTTT; CDR3: CASSQAGAGQPQHF
V: TRBV4-3; size: .; D: .; J: TRBJ1-3; DNA: TGCGCCAGCAGCCAAGGGGCGATGGGGCTCTCTGGAAACACCATATATTTT; CDR3: CASSQGAMGLSGNTIYF
V: TRBV19; size: .; D: TRBD2; J: TRBJ2-7; DNA: TGTGCCAGTAGTAGTATAGGAGAGGCGGGGGGATCCTACGAGCAGTACTTC; CDR3: CASSSIGEAGGSYEQYF
V: TRBV4-1; size: .; D: TRBD1; J: TRBJ1-4; DNA: TGCGCCAGCAGCCGACAGGGCGGGGATGAAAAACTGTTTTTT; CDR3: CASSRQGGDEKLFF
V: TRBV19; size: .; D: .; J: TRBJ2-2; DNA: TGTGCCAGTAGTACCCGGACTTCACCCCCCGGGGAGCTGTTTTTT; CDR3: CASSTRTSPPGELFF
V: TRBV10-3; size: .; D: TRBD1; J: TRBJ1-2; DNA: TGTGCCATCAGTGAACCCAGGGGGCAGAACTATGGCTACACCTTC; CDR3: CAISEPRGQNYGYTF
V: TRBV27; size: .; D: .; J: TRBJ2-3; DNA: TGTGCCAGCACCCACAGGAACACAGATACGCAGTATTTT; CDR3: CASTHRNTDTQYF
V: TRBV2; size: .; D: TRBD1; J: TRBJ2-1; DNA: TGTGCCATTCTCACGGGACAGGGGGCCAGGATCGAACGGGATGAGCAGTTCTTC; CDR3: CAILTGQGARIERDEQFF
V: TRBV4-1; size: .; D: .; J: TRBJ1-6; DNA: TGCGCCAGCAGCCAAGTTACGTTTAACCCCGCGACAAAGGAGGTTAATTCACCCCTCCACTTT; CDR3: CASSQVTFNPATKEVNSPLHF
V: TRBV6-5; size: once; D: .; J: TRBJ2-7; DNA: TGTGCCAGCAGTTCAAGAGCGGAAAACCATTACGAGCAGTACTTC; CDR3: CASSSRAENHYEQYF
V: TRBV18; size: .; D: .; J: TRBJ2-7; DNA: TGTGCCAGCTCCCCCCGGACAGGAGGGAATGTCGAGCAGTACTTC; CDR3: CASSPRTGGNVEQYF
V: TRBV6-5; size: .; D: TRBD1; J: TRBJ1-1; DNA: TGTGCCAGCAGCCGACCGGGACAGGCGACGACTGAAGCTTTCTTT; CDR3: CASSRPGQATTEAFF
V: TRBV18; size: .; D: .; J: TRBJ2-7; DNA: TGTGCCAGCTCACCACAGCAGGGTGGGTACGAGCAGTACTTC; CDR3: CASSPQQGGYEQYF
V: TRBV5-5; size: .; D: .; J: TRBJ1-1; DNA: TGTGCCAGCAGCTCGAGAGGGCCCCGACCTGAAGCTTTCTTT; CDR3: CASSSRGPRPEAFF
V: TRBV7-3; size: .; D: .; J: TRBJ2-5; DNA: TGTGCCAGCAGCCCAGCCGGGAAAGAGACCCAGTACTTC; CDR3: CASSPAGKETQYF
V: TRBV6-5; size: .; D: TRBD1; J: TRBJ1-2; DNA: TGTGCCAGCAGTGGCGACAGGGGAGCTGGCTACACCTTC; CDR3: CASSGDRGAGYTF
V: TRBV6-1; size: .; D: TRBD2; J: TRBJ2-2; DNA: TGTGCCAGCGGGACTAGCGCCGACACCGGGGAGCTGTTTTTT; CDR3: CASGTSADTGELFF
V: TRBV19; size: few; D: TRBD2; J: TRBJ2-7; DNA: TGTGCCAGTAGGCCTCGGGGTAGCGGGATCCACGAGCAGTACTTC; CDR3: CASRPRGSGIHEQYF
V: TRBV14; size: .; D: .; J: TRBJ1-2; DNA: TGTGCCAGCAGCCAAGAATTGACAGACCCTAACTATGGCTACACCTTC; CDR3: CASSQELTDPNYGYTF
V: TRBV2; size: once; D: .; J: TRBJ2-7; DNA: TGTGCCAGCAGTGAAGACAGGTCATCCTACGAGCAGTACTTC; CDR3: CASSEDRSSYEQYF
V: TRBV6-1; size: .; D: .; J: TRBJ2-7; DNA: TGTGCCAGCAGTGAAGCGCTTCCCGCGAGCTCCTACGAGCAGTACTTC; CDR3: CASSEALPASSYEQYF
V: TRBV15; size: .; D: TRBD1; J: TRBJ1-5; DNA: TGTGCCACCAGCAGATTTACCGGGACAGCCAATCAGCCCCAGCATTTT; CDR3: CATSRFTGTANQPQHF
V: TRBV19; size: .; D: .; J: TRBJ1-4; DNA: TGTGCCAGTAGTATGGAGAGGGTCCGTAATGAAAAACTGTTTTTT; CDR3: CASSMERVRNEKLFF
V: TRBV4-3; size: .; D: .; J: TRBJ2-3; DNA: TGCGCCAGCAGCCTCCAATGGGGGCGGGGGACCCAGTATTTT; CDR3: CASSLQWGRGTQYF
V: TRBV29-1; size: .; D: .; J: TRBJ1-1; DNA: TGCAGCGTTGAAGTAGGTCAGGCGATGAACACTGAAGCTTTCTTT; CDR3: CSVEVGQAMNTEAFF
V: TRBV30; size: once; D: TRBD2; J: TRBJ2-7; DNA: TGTGCCTGGAGTCGAGGTAGCGGGAGGCCCCTATACGAGCAGTACTTC; CDR3: CAWSRGSGRPLYEQYF
V: TRBV5-6; size: .; D: TRBD1; J: TRBJ1-1; DNA: TGTGCCAGCAGCTTGGCCACAGGGGCGGACACTGAAGCTTTCTTT; CDR3: CASSLATGADTEAFF
V: TRBV5-1; size: few; D: .; J: TRBJ1-6; DNA: TGCGCCAGCAGCTTGGGTGAGGGAATTTATAATTCACCCCTCCACTTT; CDR3: CASSLGEGIYNSPLHF
V: TRBV4-3; size: .; D: TRBD1; J: TRBJ1-2; DNA: TGCGCCAGCAGCCAAGCGGGACAGAACTATGGCTACACCTTC; CDR3: CASSQAGQNYGYTF